This T cell receptor (beta chain) was retrieved from a study of T cells in Graves' hyperthyroidism and ophthalmopathy. Every diagnosis used clinical symptoms, serum thyroxine and TRAb, thyroid ultrasound and orbital computed tomography. There are 15 residues in the CDR3. The trim removed 3 bases at V and 2 bases at J, leaving 5 bases unmatched. Germline V gene sequence: CDR1 MNHEY, CDR2 SMNVEV (reference sequence). Template material for amplifying TCR beta CDR3 regions consisted of RNA transcripts. The HTBI primer set drove a first-round RT-PCR of the TCR CDR3. TCRdb independently ran MiXCR on the multiplex PCR reads; one entry per CDR3 protein. The sample has 600,000 to 850,000 distinct CDR3 sequences; approximately 19% are singletons.

The source material was blood. The receptor comes from a woman between 50 and 59 years old with Graves' hyperthyroidism that later progressed to Graves' ophthalmopathy. V and J are TRBV27 and TRBJ2-5, with TRBD1 matching 8 bases. CDR3 DNA sequence: TGTGCCAGCAGTTTTGGACAGGGTAATCAAGAGACCCAGTACTTC. This sequence encodes CASSFGQGNQETQYF.